One and the same sample provided the 2 T cell receptor beta chains below, sequenced in a study of tumor-infiltrating lymphocytes in primary liver carcinoma (dated by TCRdb to about 2017). Sequencing relied on an Illumina HiSeq 2500. A constant-region primer and ProtoScript II reverse transcriptase were used to reverse-transcribe TCRbeta-specific cDNA from around 540 ng total RNA. Construction of the TCRbeta libraries relied on three nested rounds of multiplex PCR, following a slightly modified ARM-PCR procedure. Each of the first two PCR rounds ran for approximately 10 cycles and used multiplex TRBV1-TRBV30 forward primers together with a Cbeta reverse primer. The public sequencing data were trimmed at Q25 with fastp and processed into clonotypes with MiXCR by TCRdb, which kept only in-frame beta chains. Each CDR3 protein gets just one entry, which takes the most common genes and DNA from the rows behind it. The sample has under 200,000 distinct CDR3 sequences on record, around three fifths of them singletons. The ten largest clonotypes hold about 7.1% of the sample.

TRIzol reagent was used to extract blood RNA from unsorted whole blood, while the DNeasy Blood & Tissue kit provided the germline DNA. The material sequenced was peripheral blood. The receptors were sampled from a woman aged 55-69 years with primary liver carcinoma and hepatitis B virus infection.

This clonotype was found many times. The chain links TRBV5-5 to TRBJ2-1, with D uncertain. V lost 4 bases, J lost 2 bases, and 16 bases lay in between. The CDR3 covers 16 residues. From germline, CDR1 is SGHKS and CDR2 YYEKEE (reference sequence). The CDR3 DNA reads as TGTGCCAGCAGCAACGACCTAGTTTTCCCCTACAATGAGCAGTTCTTC. Translating gives CASSNDLVFPYNEQFF. The full variable domain, with the rest looked up from reference TRBV5-5 and TRBJ2-1, is DAGVTQSPTHLIKTRGQQVTLRCSPISGHKSVSWYQQVLGQGPQFIFQYYEKEERGRGNFPDRFSARQFPNYSSELNVNALLLGDSALYLCASSNDLVFPYNEQFFGPGTRLTVL.

Only a few counts were recorded for this clonotype. The junction departs from germline at one end; a sequencing error may be responsible. This chain links TRBV14 with TRBJ1-4; 7 nucleotides agree with TRBD1. In germline, CDR1 is SGHDN, CDR2 FVKESK. The CDR3 has 16 residues. Here the CDR3 reads CASGQERGTVNEKLFF. In nucleotides, the CDR3 is TGTGCCAGCGGCCAAGAACGGGGGACAGTTAATGAAAAACTGTTTTTT.